The 7 T cell receptor beta chains below come from one sample, sequenced in a study of radiotherapy plus CTLA-4 blockade in lung cancer. Using immunoSEQ multiplex PCR, the repertoire was profiled, and TCRdb retains in-frame clones only, with some absent. The table shows about 39,000 clones, with roughly 79% occurring only once. Sequenced here: peripheral blood, sampled from a patient treated with radiotherapy plus ipilimumab. These receptors came from a human donor with non-small cell lung cancer that progressed on radiotherapy plus ipilimumab.

The gene calls are TRBV27 and TRBJ2-3; 12 bases agree with TRBD2. V lost 7 bases to trimming and J lost 4 bases; unmatched junction nucleotides: 3. The germline CDR1 and CDR2 sequences are MNHEY and SMNVEV (reference sequence). CDR3 size: 14 residues. The DNA for the CDR3 is TGTGCCAGCAAGGCTAGCGGGGGGGCAGATACGCAGTATTTT. Translation: CASKASGGADTQYF.

This clone was observed a handful of times. The V gene is TRBV4-1, the J gene TRBJ2-2; TRBD1 aligns across 8 bases. The CDR3 has 16 residues. The germline V gene encodes CDR1 MGHRA and CDR2 YSYEKL. The junction had 4 bases not matched to a gene; V was cut back by 3 bases and J by 1 base. The chain's CDR3 is CASSHPRGRNTGELFF. In DNA, the CDR3 is TGCGCCAGCAGCCATCCCAGGGGGCGGAACACCGGGGAGCTGTTTTTT.

The J gene is TRBJ2-3, the V gene TRBV4-1, with D perhaps matching TRBD2 (6 bases). CDR3 length: 11 residues. Germline V CDR1 and CDR2: MGHRA, YSYEKL. The germline V and J ends were trimmed by 4 bases and 8 bases, with 7 bases remaining between them. The DNA for the CDR3 is TGCGCCAGCAGCCCCGGGGGTACGCAGTATTTT. Protein product: CASSPGGTQYF.

Points on this clone: Distinct nucleotide sequences in the sample also encode this CDR3. The chain employs TRBV4-1 and TRBJ2-5; no firm D call. The CDR3 is made up of 15 amino acids. CDR1 is MGHRA, CDR2 YSYEKL, per germline. Trimming left V 0 bases short and J 1 base short, with 9 bases between. CDR3 sequence: CASSQDRTVQETQYF. CDR3 coding DNA: TGCGCCAGCAGCCAAGATCGTACAGTCCAAGAGACCCAGTACTTC.

The gene calls are TRBV19 and TRBJ1-5; a possible D gene is TRBD1 (6 bases). The CDR3 loop spans 14 amino acids. The germline V and J ends were trimmed by 4 bases and 8 bases, with 15 bases remaining between them. Germline loops: CDR1 LNHDA, CDR2 SQIVND (reference sequence). CDR3 DNA: TGTGCCAGTAGTAGCGGACAGCCCTCGAAGCCCCAGCATTTT. Translating gives CASSSGQPSKPQHF.

The rearrangement joins TRBV18 to TRBJ1-6; D is possibly TRBD1 (5 bases). Germline V CDR1 and CDR2: KGHSH, LQKENI. The CDR3 extends over 16 amino acids. V lost 2 bases to trimming and J lost 7 bases, with 15 bases between them. In DNA, the CDR3 is TGTGCCAGCTCACCATGGGGGGGTGGCAGAAATTCACCCCTCCACTTT. Translating it yields CASSPWGGGRNSPLHF.

The chain uses TRBV4-1 and TRBJ1-1; 8 nucleotides agree with TRBD1. Looked up from germline, CDR1 is MGHRA and CDR2 is YSYEKL. Trimming at V came to 4 bases and at J to 8 bases, leaving 12 bases not matched to a gene. This CDR3 is built from 15 residues. The CDR3 nucleotides are TGCGCCAGCAGCCCGTCGGCGACAGGGGTCTCCGAAGCTTTCTTT. Protein product: CASSPSATGVSEAFF.